This is a list of T cell receptor beta chains from one sample in a study of cytomegalovirus exposure and HLA in healthy donors. Sequencing used immunoSEQ multiplex PCR; TCRdb keeps in-frame clones, though not all of them. The table shows around 80,000 clones, with approximately 62% occurring only once. The sequencing sample was made of PBMCs. The receptors derive from a male donor in good health and CMV-seropositive. CDR3s include the opening cysteine and the closing phenylalanine or tryptophan. Fields, in order: clone size, V gene, D gene, J gene, CDR3 DNA, CDR3 protein. A D gene is named only where the DNA matches it firmly. Clone size is given for some rows only: seen once, a few or many times, or a class if the clone is expanded.

size: NA
V: TRBV4-1
D: NA
J: TRBJ2-1
DNA: TGCGCCAGCAGCCCCACTACAGGGAACGGGTTTGGTGAGCAGTTCTTC
CDR3: CASSPTTGNGFGEQFF

size: few
V: TRBV7-9
D: TRBD1
J: TRBJ1-6
DNA: TGTGCCAGCAGCTTAGCGTTGACAGGGGGCAGTTCACCCCTCCACTTT
CDR3: CASSLALTGGSSPLHF

size: NA
V: TRBV28
D: NA
J: TRBJ2-7
DNA: TGTGCCAGCAGTTTTGCGGGCGCTCCATCCTACGAGCAGTACTTC
CDR3: CASSFAGAPSYEQYF

size: few
V: TRBV28
D: TRBD1
J: TRBJ2-7
DNA: TGTGCCAGCAGCGAAGTCGGGACAGGCTCCTACGAGCAGTACTTC
CDR3: CASSEVGTGSYEQYF

size: NA
V: TRBV19
D: TRBD2
J: TRBJ2-5
DNA: TGTGCCAGTAGTAGCAGCGGGAGACGGGAGACCCAGTACTTC
CDR3: CASSSSGRRETQYF

size: NA
V: TRBV6-5
D: TRBD1
J: TRBJ1-2
DNA: TGTGCCAGCAGTTACCTGGGACAGGGGAGCGGCTACACCTTC
CDR3: CASSYLGQGSGYTF

size: NA
V: TRBV13
D: TRBD1
J: TRBJ2-3
DNA: TGTGCCAGCAGCAACGGGACAGGGAGAGGCACAGATACGCAGTATTTT
CDR3: CASSNGTGRGTDTQYF

size: few
V: TRBV5-4
D: NA
J: TRBJ2-7
DNA: TGTGCCAGCAGCTCCCTTGACAAGGCATACGAGCAGTACTTC
CDR3: CASSSLDKAYEQYF

size: NA
V: TRBV28
D: NA
J: TRBJ1-4
DNA: TGTGCCAGCAGCTTTTCCGCCCAAACATGTAATCGGGTTTTC
CDR3: CASSFSAQTCNRVF

size: NA
V: TRBV7-2
D: NA
J: TRBJ2-7
DNA: TGTGCCAGCAGCCCTGGGGGCGGGCCTCGTGATGAGCAGTACTTC
CDR3: CASSPGGGPRDEQYF

size: NA
V: TRBV6-5
D: NA
J: TRBJ1-1
DNA: TGTGCCAGCAGTTACGGAGCTCCTAACACTGAAGCTTTCTTT
CDR3: CASSYGAPNTEAFF

size: NA
V: TRBV6-6
D: NA
J: TRBJ2-1
DNA: TGTGCCAGCAGTACTAGTGTCGATGAGCAGTTCTTC
CDR3: CASSTSVDEQFF

size: NA
V: TRBV5-4
D: NA
J: TRBJ2-6
DNA: TGTGCCAGCAGTTCCGTTTCTGGGGCCAACGTCCTGACTTTC
CDR3: CASSSVSGANVLTF

size: NA
V: TRBV28
D: NA
J: TRBJ2-1
DNA: TGTGCCAGCAGGCCAGGGGTAGGCACTTACTCCTACAATGAGCAGTTCTTC
CDR3: CASRPGVGTYSYNEQFF

size: NA
V: TRBV7-2
D: NA
J: TRBJ1-5
DNA: TGTGCCAGCAGCTTATCGGGCAGGGGAAATCACCAGCCCCAGCATTTT
CDR3: CASSLSGRGNHQPQHF

size: NA
V: TRBV15
D: NA
J: TRBJ2-1
DNA: TGTGCCACCCGGAAGGAGGGGAACGGCGAGCAGTTCTTC
CDR3: CATRKEGNGEQFF

size: NA
V: TRBV6-4
D: NA
J: TRBJ2-1
DNA: TGTGCCAGCAGTGTAGCGGTTAGCTCCTACAATGAGCAGTTCTTC
CDR3: CASSVAVSSYNEQFF

size: NA
V: TRBV28
D: NA
J: TRBJ2-1
DNA: TGTGCCAGCCTATCAGGGGAGCTAAATGAGCAGTTCTTC
CDR3: CASLSGELNEQFF

size: NA
V: TRBV2
D: TRBD2
J: TRBJ2-1
DNA: TGTGCCAGCAGTATTAGCGGGACCTTATACAATGAGCAGTTCTTC
CDR3: CASSISGTLYNEQFF

size: NA
V: TRBV6-5
D: NA
J: TRBJ2-3
DNA: TGTGCCAGCCAAACGACTAGACTCGCAGATACGCAGTATTTT
CDR3: CASQTTRLADTQYF